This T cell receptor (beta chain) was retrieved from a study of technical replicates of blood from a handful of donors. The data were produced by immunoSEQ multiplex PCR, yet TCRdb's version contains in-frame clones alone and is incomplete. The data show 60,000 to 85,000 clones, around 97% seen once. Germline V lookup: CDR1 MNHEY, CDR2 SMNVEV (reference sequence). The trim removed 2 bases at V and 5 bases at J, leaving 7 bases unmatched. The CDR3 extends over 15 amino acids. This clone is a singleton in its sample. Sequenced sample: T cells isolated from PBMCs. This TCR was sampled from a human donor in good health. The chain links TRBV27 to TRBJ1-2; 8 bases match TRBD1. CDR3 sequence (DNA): TGTGCCAGCAGTTTACGACAGGGGAGTGGGTATGGCTACACCTTC. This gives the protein CASSLRQGSGYGYTF.